Below are 32 T cell receptor beta chains sequenced from a single sample in a study of cytomegalovirus exposure and HLA in healthy donors. The primer mix had 60 Vbeta and 13 Jbeta primers. Assay: immunoSEQ multiplex PCR; the TCRdb copy retains only in-frame clones and omits some. The sample features about 110,000 clones, with about 0.59% in its top ten. The specimen sequenced was PBMCs. The receptors were gathered from a man in his forties or fifties in good health and CMV-seronegative.

CDR3 in DNA: TGCGCCAGCAGCTACATAGCGAGGGCAGATACGCAGTATTTT. Translation gives CASSYIARADTQYF. The chain joins TRBV5-1 to TRBJ2-3, with D perhaps TRBD2 (5 bases). CDR3 length: 14 amino acids. From germline, CDR1 is SGHRS and CDR2 YFSETQ. The germline V and J ends were trimmed by 3 bases and 4 bases, with 12 bases remaining between them.

The V and J genes are TRBV2 and TRBJ2-7; a weak D match, TRBD1 (6 bases). The CDR3 sequence is 14 residues long. V dropped 6 bases and J dropped 0 bases, with 12 bases sitting between them. Germline V gene data show CDR1 as SNHLY and CDR2 as FYNNEI. CDR3 coding DNA: TGTGCCAGCAGAGTCGGACAGAACTCCTACGAGCAGTACTTC. Its protein product is CASRVGQNSYEQYF.

V usage is TRBV29-1 and J usage is TRBJ1-2; weak D call: TRBD1 (5 bases). V lost 4 bases and J lost 5, with 17 bases in between. Germline V gives CDR1 SQVTM, CDR2 ANQGSEA. CDR3 size: 14 residues. CDR3 region: CSVALPADNYGYTF. CDR3 coding DNA: TGCAGCGTTGCTCTGCCCGCGGACAATTATGGCTACACCTTC. Based on the CDR3 plus reference TRBV29-1 and TRBJ1-2, the full variable domain is SAVISQKPSRDICQRGTSLTIQCQVDSQVTMMFWYRQQPGQSLTLIATANQGSEATYESGFVIDKFPISRPNLTFSTLTVSNMSPEDSSIYLCSVALPADNYGYTFGSGTRLTVV.

The chain recombines TRBV6-5 with TRBJ1-2, with D possibly matching TRBD1 (6 bases). The CDR3 is made up of 15 amino acids. V was shortened by 4 bases and J by 3 bases, with 15 bases between the two germline ends. The V gene's germline CDR1 is MNHEY and CDR2 SVGAGI. The CDR3 nucleotides read TGTGCCAGCAGTTTAACGGACAGCAACGACTATGGCTACACCTTC. This sequence encodes CASSLTDSNDYGYTF.

The CDR3 reads CASSPGLAQYF. The CDR3 DNA is TGTGCCAGCAGCCCCGGACTAGCGCAGTATTTT. This chain connects TRBV14 to TRBJ2-3; 7 nucleotides line up with TRBD2. This CDR3 contains 11 residues. Germline CDR1 SGHDN, CDR2 FVKESK. Trimming took 4 bases from V and 10 from J; bases not matched to a gene: 2.

V and J are TRBV5-6 and TRBJ2-2, with 7 bases identical to TRBD1. The CDR3 length is 15 residues. The junction had 8 bases not matched to a gene; V was cut back by 4 bases and J by 5 bases. Germline CDR1 reads SGHDT; CDR2 reads YYEEEE. CDR3 residues: CASSPRDRATGELFF. The CDR3 DNA sequence: TGTGCCAGCAGCCCCCGAGACAGGGCTACCGGGGAGCTGTTTTTT.

J is TRBJ2-7 and V is TRBV9, with TRBD1 matching over 7 bases. V shed 0 bases and J 2 bases; nucleotides not matched to a gene: 20. CDR1 and CDR2 (germline): SGDLS, YYNGEE. The CDR3 runs 20 residues. CDR3 amino acids: CASSVGLEGTPGQQPYEQYF. The CDR3 DNA is TGTGCCAGCAGCGTAGGGTTGGAAGGGACCCCGGGACAGCAACCCTACGAGCAGTACTTC.

The chain joins TRBV5-1 to TRBJ2-5, with no clear D. V was pared by 6 bases and J by 5 bases, with 8 bases between. The CDR3 is 11 residues long. From germline, CDR1 is SGHRS and CDR2 YFSETQ. The chain's CDR3 is CASTYGETQYF. In DNA, the CDR3 is TGCGCCAGCACCTACGGGGAGACCCAGTACTTC.

V gene TRBV5-1 combines with J gene TRBJ1-4, with 10 bases aligning to TRBD1. The junction had 5 bases not matched to a gene; V was cut back by 0 bases and J by 0 bases. The germline CDR1 and CDR2 sequences are SGHRS and YFSETQ. The CDR3 is 18 amino acids. As DNA, the CDR3 is TGCGCCAGCAGCTTGGGACAGGGGGCGGATGCAACTAATGAAAAACTGTTTTTT. Translating gives CASSLGQGADATNEKLFF. The variable domain in full, with the rest retrieved from reference TRBV5-1 and TRBJ1-4, is KAGVTQTPRYLIKTRGQQVTLSCSPISGHRSVSWYQQTPGQGLQFLFEYFSETQRNKGNFPGRFSGRQFSNSRSEMNVSTLELGDSALYLCASSLGQGADATNEKLFFGSGTQLSVL.

The chain links TRBV5-1 to TRBJ2-5; TRBD2 might be the D (5 bases). V was clipped by 0 bases and J by 5 bases, with 17 bases between them. This CDR3 region has 16 residues. Germline CDR1 SGHRS, CDR2 YFSETQ. In DNA form, the CDR3 reads TGCGCCAGCAGCTTGGAGGAGAGGGTGGGCCGCGAGACCCAGTACTTC. The encoded protein is CASSLEERVGRETQYF.

The chain combines TRBV4-3 with TRBJ2-1; no firm D call. The CDR3 runs to 16 residues. The V gene's germline CDR1 is LGHNA and CDR2 YSLEER. The V gene lost 0 bases and the J gene lost 8 bases, with 17 bases spanning the gap. This chain's CDR3 is CASSQDRANVGDEQFF. The CDR3 DNA follows: TGCGCCAGCAGCCAAGATCGAGCCAATGTGGGCGATGAGCAGTTCTTC.

The CDR3 coding sequence is TGTGCCAGCAGCTTGGGGGCGAACACTGAAGCTTTCTTT. This translates into CASSLGANTEAFF. V gene TRBV5-4 combines with J gene TRBJ1-1; D uncertain. V dropped 0 bases and J dropped 1 base, with 4 bases sitting between them. The CDR3 sequence is 13 residues long. Germline V gene lookup returns CDR1 SGHNT and CDR2 YYREEE (reference sequence). Full variable domain (outside the CDR3, taken from reference TRBV5-4 and TRBJ1-1): ETGVTQSPTHLIKTRGQQVTLRCSSQSGHNTVSWYQQALGQGPQFIFQYYREEENGRGNFPPRFSGLQFPNYSSELNVNALELDDSALYLCASSLGANTEAFFGQGTRLTVV.

This chain connects TRBV6-6 to TRBJ1-5, with TRBD1 identical over 7 bases. The CDR3 is made up of 14 amino acids. Germline V lookup: CDR1 MNHNY, CDR2 SVGAGI (reference sequence). V lost 2 bases and J lost 4; bases outside the gene matches: 2. The CDR3 DNA follows: TGTGCCAGCAGTTACACGGGACAGAATCAGCCCCAGCATTTT. Protein sequence: CASSYTGQNQPQHF.

This sequence joins TRBV4-3 and TRBJ2-4; 10 nucleotides match TRBD2. CDR1 is LGHNA and CDR2 is YSLEER in the germline V gene. The J segment lost 0 bases and the V segment lost 0 bases, leaving 11 bases of the junction unmatched. The CDR3 is made up of 20 amino acids. The DNA of the CDR3 is TGCGCCAGCAGCCAAGATTGGCTAGCGGGGGCCACTTTAGCCAAAAACATTCAGTACTTC. Translated, it gives CASSQDWLAGATLAKNIQYF.

This chain connects TRBV9 to TRBJ1-1; weak D call: TRBD1 (5 bases). Germline CDR1 SGDLS, CDR2 YYNGEE. Trimming left V 4 bases short and J 5 bases short, with 15 bases between. This CDR3 spans 14 amino acids. The CDR3 DNA sequence: TGTGCCAGCAGCCCACGGGGGGGGGAAACTGAAGCTTTCTTT. This sequence encodes CASSPRGGETEAFF.

The rearrangement links TRBV5-5 to TRBJ1-4, with D unclear. Trimming stripped 1 base from V and 6 bases from J, with 10 bases between. The CDR3 runs to 14 residues. CDR1 is SGHKS, CDR2 YYEKEE, per germline (reference sequence). CDR3 residues: CASSLSKGDEKLFF. As DNA, the CDR3 is TGTGCCAGCAGCTTGTCGAAGGGAGATGAAAAACTGTTTTTT. The full variable domain, completed using reference TRBV5-5 and TRBJ1-4, is DAGVTQSPTHLIKTRGQQVTLRCSPISGHKSVSWYQQVLGQGPQFIFQYYEKEERGRGNFPDRFSARQFPNYSSELNVNALLLGDSALYLCASSLSKGDEKLFFGSGTQLSVL.

The chain carries TRBV2 and TRBJ1-1, with 10 bases aligning to TRBD1. Germline V gene data show CDR1 as SNHLY and CDR2 as FYNNEI. There are 13 residues in the CDR3. The junction had 8 bases not matched to a gene; V was cut back by 6 bases and J by 10 bases. DNA of the CDR3: TGTGCCAGCAGAGGGGGAGGACAGGGGGGAGCTTTCTTT. Translation: CASRGGGQGGAFF.

The rearrangement links TRBV6-5 to TRBJ1-5, with D perhaps TRBD1 (5 bases). CDR1 MNHEY and CDR2 SVGAGI come from the germline V gene. The CDR3 sequence is 15 residues long. Trimming stripped 0 bases from V and 6 bases from J, with 12 bases between. As DNA, the CDR3 is TGTGCCAGCAGTTACTCGAGGCAGGGTACTCAGCCCCAGCATTTT. Its protein product is CASSYSRQGTQPQHF.

The chain uses TRBV28 and TRBJ1-5, with TRBD1 identical over 9 bases. Germline V gene data show CDR1 as MDHEN and CDR2 as SYDVKM. J lost 6 bases, V lost 5 bases, and 5 bases had no gene match. The CDR3 is 14 amino acids. The CDR3 region has the DNA TGTGCCAGCAGTCAAGGGACAGGGACTCAGCCCCAGCATTTT. It yields the protein CASSQGTGTQPQHF.

This sequence joins TRBV29-1 and TRBJ1-2; TRBD1 matches at 9 bases. The CDR3 runs to 11 residues. Germline V gene sequence: CDR1 SQVTM, CDR2 ANQGSEA. V lost 3 bases and J lost 9; bases outside the gene matches: 2. This CDR3 is CSVEGQGRYTF. The CDR3 bases are TGCAGCGTTGAGGGACAGGGACGCTACACCTTC.

V usage is TRBV6-5 and J usage is TRBJ1-2; 8 bases align to TRBD1. Germline CDR1 MNHEY, CDR2 SVGAGI. V gave up 6 bases and J gave up 8 bases; unmatched junction bases: 8. This CDR3 is 13 amino acids long. The CDR3 region has the DNA TGTGCCAGCAGCCCAGGACAGGGAGGCGGCTACACCTTC. It encodes CASSPGQGGGYTF.

This sequence joins TRBV11-2 and TRBJ1-2, with 10 bases aligning to TRBD1. Germline trimming cut 0 bases from V and 10 bases from J; bases unmatched to any gene: 2. The germline V gene has CDR1 SGHAT and CDR2 FQNNGV. The CDR3 is made up of 13 amino acids. The CDR3 nucleotides are TGTGCCAGCAGCTTAGATGGGACAGGGGACTACACCTTC. Encoded protein: CASSLDGTGDYTF.

The chain couples TRBV25-1 to TRBJ2-4; 8 bases are a match to TRBD2. With 3 bases clipped from V and 10 bases from J, the junction kept 11 bases outside the gene matches. The CDR3 loop spans 15 amino acids. Germline-derived CDR1 and CDR2 are MGHDK and SYGVNS. The CDR3 here is CASSDTGTRGMIQYF. DNA for the CDR3: TGTGCCAGCAGTGATACAGGGACTAGGGGTATGATTCAGTACTTC.

This chain connects TRBV18 to TRBJ1-1, with TRBD1 as a possible D gene (5 bases). Deletions cut 5 bases from V and 1 base from J, with 8 bases between. Germline V CDR1 and CDR2: KGHSH, LQKENI. CDR3 length: 13 amino acids. The CDR3 reads CASSIQANTEAFF. The CDR3 nucleotides are TGTGCCAGCTCAATACAGGCGAACACTGAAGCTTTCTTT.

The rearrangement joins TRBV7-2 to TRBJ1-3; D not resolved. The CDR3 consists of 15 residues. CDR1 is SGHTA and CDR2 is FQGNSA in the germline V gene. Trimming removed 1 base from V and 0 bases from J, with 7 bases in between. The CDR3 is CASSLGHASGNTIYF. In DNA form, the CDR3 reads TGTGCCAGCAGCTTAGGACACGCCTCTGGAAACACCATATATTTT.

The chain uses TRBV5-1 and TRBJ2-7, with D maybe TRBD2 (5 bases). From germline, CDR1 is SGHRS and CDR2 YFSETQ. Trimming took off 4 bases at V and 0 bases at J, with 17 bases between the two ends. CDR3 size: 16 residues. DNA of the CDR3: TGCGCCAGCAGCACTACCTCCGGGATCCACTCCTACGAGCAGTACTTC. As protein: CASSTTSGIHSYEQYF. Combining the CDR3 with reference TRBV5-1 and TRBJ2-7 gives the whole variable domain KAGVTQTPRYLIKTRGQQVTLSCSPISGHRSVSWYQQTPGQGLQFLFEYFSETQRNKGNFPGRFSGRQFSNSRSEMNVSTLELGDSALYLCASSTTSGIHSYEQYFGPGTRLTVT.

The V and J genes are TRBV6-9 and TRBJ1-6; tentative D call: TRBD1 (6 bases). The length of the CDR3 is 16 residues. Per germline, CDR1 MNHGY and CDR2 SVAAGI. The ends were cut back, 1 base at V and 6 bases at J, with 13 bases in the middle. The CDR3 is CASSYLGRQANSPLHF. CDR3 DNA: TGTGCCAGCAGTTATTTGGGCCGACAGGCTAATTCACCCCTCCACTTT.

This sequence joins TRBV5-1 and TRBJ2-3, with TRBD1 identical over 9 bases. Germline values: CDR1 SGHRS, CDR2 YFSETQ. V shed 3 bases and J 1 base; nucleotides not matched to a gene: 3. This CDR3 is 15 amino acids long. Written as DNA, the CDR3 is TGCGCCAGCAGCTACAGGGGGCGCGGCACAGATACGCAGTATTTT. Protein: CASSYRGRGTDTQYF.

The J gene is TRBJ2-7, the V gene TRBV5-1; 9 nucleotides align to TRBD1. After removal of 4 bases from V and 6 bases from J, the junction contained 14 bases not matched to a gene. Looked up from germline, CDR1 is SGHRS and CDR2 is YFSETQ. The CDR3 is 16 amino acids. The CDR3 DNA follows: TGCGCCAGCAGCGAGAAGCCGGGACAGGGTGTTAGCGAGCAGTACTTC. Protein sequence: CASSEKPGQGVSEQYF.

This chain joins TRBV6-6 and TRBJ2-5; 13 bases align to TRBD2. The V gene's germline CDR1 is MNHNY and CDR2 SVGAGI (reference sequence). With V trimmed by 6 bases and J by 13 bases, 11 bases remained unmatched. This CDR3 has 14 residues. The CDR3: CASRHGTSGVQGYF. The CDR3 DNA is TGTGCCAGCAGGCACGGGACTAGCGGGGTTCAGGGGTACTTC.

V usage is TRBV9 and J usage is TRBJ2-3; 10 bases align to TRBD2. CDR1 SGDLS and CDR2 YYNGEE come from the germline V gene. This CDR3 has 16 residues. J gave up 2 bases and V 4 bases, and 7 bases lay outside the gene matches. The CDR3 sequence is CASSLGLAEYTDTQYF. The CDR3 DNA sequence: TGTGCCAGCAGCCTTGGACTAGCGGAGTACACAGATACGCAGTATTTT.

The rearrangement joins TRBV19 to TRBJ2-7; D gene ambiguous. V was shortened by 1 base and J by 2 bases, with 12 bases between the two germline ends. Germline CDR1 reads LNHDA; CDR2 reads SQIVND (reference sequence). The CDR3 covers 15 residues. CDR3 bases: TGTGCCAGTAGTATAGCTGCAGGTTCCCCCTACGAGCAGTACTTC. Translating gives CASSIAAGSPYEQYF.